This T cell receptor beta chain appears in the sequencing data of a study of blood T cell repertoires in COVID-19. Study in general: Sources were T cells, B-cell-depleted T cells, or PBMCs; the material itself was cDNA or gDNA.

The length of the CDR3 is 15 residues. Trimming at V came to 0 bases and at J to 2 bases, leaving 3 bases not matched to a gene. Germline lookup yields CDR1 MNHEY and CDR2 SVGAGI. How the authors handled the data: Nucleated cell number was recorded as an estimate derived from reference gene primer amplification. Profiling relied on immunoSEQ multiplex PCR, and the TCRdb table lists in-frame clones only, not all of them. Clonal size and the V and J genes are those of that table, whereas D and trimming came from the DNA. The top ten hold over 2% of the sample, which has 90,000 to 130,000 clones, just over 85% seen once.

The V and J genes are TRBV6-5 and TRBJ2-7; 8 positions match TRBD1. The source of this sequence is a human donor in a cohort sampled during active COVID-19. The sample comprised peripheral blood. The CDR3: CASSYSGQGPYEQYF. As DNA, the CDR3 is TGTGCCAGCAGTTACTCCGGACAGGGCCCCTACGAGCAGTACTTC.